This record concerns one T cell receptor beta chain sequence. The target antigen is unknown. Using immunoSEQ multiplex PCR, the repertoire was profiled, and TCRdb retains in-frame clones only, with some absent. The sample carries fewer than 25,000 clones, roughly 83% recorded once. Trimming removed 3 bases from V and 2 bases from J, with 11 bases in between. CDR3 length: 15 amino acids. Per germline, CDR1 MNHEY and CDR2 SMNVEV (reference sequence). The data belong to a study of T cells after posttransplantation cyclophosphamide. Study-level results: Later blood repertoires were often dominated by clones from the donor CD8+ memory compartment. Recipient CMV seropositivity and CMV reactivation strongly tracked TRB clonality. TRB overlap between skin or GI tissue T cells and blood was limited.

Sequencing was performed on PBMCs. The receptor comes from an older woman with a blood cancer, CMV-positive, and with a related stem cell donor. The V gene is TRBV27, the J gene TRBJ1-5; TRBD1 is a possible D gene (6 bases). The CDR3 sequence is CASSLGGRGNQPQHF. The CDR3 DNA reads as TGTGCCAGCAGTTTGGGGGGGCGAGGCAATCAGCCCCAGCATTTT.